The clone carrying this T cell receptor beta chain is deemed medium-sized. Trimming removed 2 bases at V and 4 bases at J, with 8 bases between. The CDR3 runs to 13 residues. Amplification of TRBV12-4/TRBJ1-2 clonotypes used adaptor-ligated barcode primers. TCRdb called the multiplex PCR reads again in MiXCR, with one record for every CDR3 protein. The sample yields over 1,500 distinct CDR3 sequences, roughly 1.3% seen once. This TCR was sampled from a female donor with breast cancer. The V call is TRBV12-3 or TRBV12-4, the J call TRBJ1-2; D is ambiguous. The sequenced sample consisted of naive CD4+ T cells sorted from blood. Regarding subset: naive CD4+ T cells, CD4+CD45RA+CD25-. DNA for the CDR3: TGTGCCAGCAGTTTAAAGGAAAGCTATGGCTACACCTTC. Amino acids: CASSLKESYGYTF.